Below, one T cell receptor beta chain is given with its context. Its antigen is unidentified. The V and J ends lost 0 bases and 1 base, in that order; junction bases with no gene match: 9. CDR3 length: 17 residues. Germline CDR1 is SGHRS and CDR2 is YFSETQ. This record belongs to a study of cytomegalovirus exposure and HLA in healthy donors. Notes on the study in general: Generally TCR sequences proved uncommon, though certain public TCRs appeared in numerous donors. A later analysis reported that several of the most significant clusters appeared to be linked to common viral pathogens, among them Epstein-Barr virus. The investigators catalogued 150 to 200 TCR beta chains as cytomegalovirus-associated. Prior analysis indicated that the majority of TCR beta V segments exhibited productivity approximately 90% or approximately 30% of the time.

The PCR ran on 60 Vbeta and 13 Jbeta primers. Sequencing was performed with immunoSEQ multiplex PCR; in TCRdb, only in-frame clones are kept and a portion is missing. The table shows roughly 160,000 clones, with approximately 80% occurring only once. Sequencing used PBMCs. The rearrangement uses TRBV5-1 and TRBJ2-5; TRBD2 agrees at 7 bases. The receptor was derived from a man between 25 and 39 years old in good health and CMV-seropositive. The CDR3 sequence is CASSLAAGYRLQETQYF. Written as DNA, the CDR3 is TGCGCCAGCAGCTTGGCAGCGGGGTATAGGCTCCAAGAGACCCAGTACTTC.